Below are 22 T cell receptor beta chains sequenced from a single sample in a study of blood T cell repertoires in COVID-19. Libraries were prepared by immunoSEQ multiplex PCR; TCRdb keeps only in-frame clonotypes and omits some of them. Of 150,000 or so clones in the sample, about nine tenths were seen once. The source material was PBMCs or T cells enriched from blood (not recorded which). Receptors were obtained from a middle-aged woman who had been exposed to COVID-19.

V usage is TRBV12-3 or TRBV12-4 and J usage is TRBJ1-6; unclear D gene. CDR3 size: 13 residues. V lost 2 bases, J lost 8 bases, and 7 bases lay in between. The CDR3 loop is CASSLKADSPLHF. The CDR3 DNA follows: TGTGCCAGCAGTTTAAAAGCGGATTCACCCCTCCACTTT.

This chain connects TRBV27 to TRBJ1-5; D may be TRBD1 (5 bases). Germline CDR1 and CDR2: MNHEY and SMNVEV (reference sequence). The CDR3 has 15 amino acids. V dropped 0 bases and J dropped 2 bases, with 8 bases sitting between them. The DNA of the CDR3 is TGTGCCAGCAGTTTATCGGTCAGGGGCAATCAGCCCCAGCATTTT. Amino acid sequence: CASSLSVRGNQPQHF.

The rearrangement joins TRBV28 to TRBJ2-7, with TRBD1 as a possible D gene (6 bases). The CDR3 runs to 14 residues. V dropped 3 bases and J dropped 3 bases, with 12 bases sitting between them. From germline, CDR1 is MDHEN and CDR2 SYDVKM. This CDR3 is CASSLSGTIYEQYF. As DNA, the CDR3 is TGTGCCAGCAGTTTGTCGGGGACAATCTACGAGCAGTACTTC.

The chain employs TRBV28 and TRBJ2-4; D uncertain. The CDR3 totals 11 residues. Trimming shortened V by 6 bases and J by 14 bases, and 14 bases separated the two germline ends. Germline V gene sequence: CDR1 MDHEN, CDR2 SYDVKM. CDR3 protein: CASSRSFPEYF. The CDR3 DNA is TGTGCCAGCAGCAGGTCTTTCCCTGAGTACTTC.

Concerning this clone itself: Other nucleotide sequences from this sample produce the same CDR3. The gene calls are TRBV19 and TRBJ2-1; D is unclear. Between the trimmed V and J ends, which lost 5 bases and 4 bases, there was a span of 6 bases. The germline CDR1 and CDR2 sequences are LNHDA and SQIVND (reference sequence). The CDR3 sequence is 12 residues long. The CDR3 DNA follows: TGTGCCAGTAGTCGTACTTACAATGAGCAGTTCTTC. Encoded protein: CASSRTYNEQFF.

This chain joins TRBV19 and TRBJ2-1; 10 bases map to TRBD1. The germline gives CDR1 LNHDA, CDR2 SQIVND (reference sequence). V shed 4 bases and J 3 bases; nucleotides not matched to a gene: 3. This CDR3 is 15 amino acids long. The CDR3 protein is CASSKGQGGYNEQFF. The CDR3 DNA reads TGTGCCAGTAGTAAAGGACAGGGGGGCTACAATGAGCAGTTCTTC.

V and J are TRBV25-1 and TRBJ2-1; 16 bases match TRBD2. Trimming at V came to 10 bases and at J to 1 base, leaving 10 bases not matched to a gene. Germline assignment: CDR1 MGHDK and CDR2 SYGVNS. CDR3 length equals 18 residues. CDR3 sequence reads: CATLAGTSGGASYNEQFF. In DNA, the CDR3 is TGTGCCACGCTAGCGGGGACTAGCGGGGGGGCTTCCTACAATGAGCAGTTCTTC.

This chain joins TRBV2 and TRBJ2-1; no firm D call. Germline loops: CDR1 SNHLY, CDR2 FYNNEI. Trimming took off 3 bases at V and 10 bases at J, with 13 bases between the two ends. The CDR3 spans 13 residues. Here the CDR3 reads CASSEERLGEQFF. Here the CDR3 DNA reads TGTGCCAGCAGTGAGGAGCGCCTCGGCGAGCAGTTCTTC.

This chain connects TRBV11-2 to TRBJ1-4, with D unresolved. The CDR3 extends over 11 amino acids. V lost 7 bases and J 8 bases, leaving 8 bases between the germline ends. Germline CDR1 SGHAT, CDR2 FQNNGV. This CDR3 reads CASTSAEKLFF. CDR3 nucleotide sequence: TGTGCCAGCACCTCCGCGGAAAAACTGTTTTTT. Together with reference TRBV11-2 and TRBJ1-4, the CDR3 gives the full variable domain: EAGVAQSPRYKIIEKRQSVAFWCNPISGHATLYWYQQILGQGPKLLIQFQNNGVVDDSQLPKDRFSAERLKGVDSTLKIQPAKLEDSAVYLCASTSAEKLFFGSGTQLSVL.

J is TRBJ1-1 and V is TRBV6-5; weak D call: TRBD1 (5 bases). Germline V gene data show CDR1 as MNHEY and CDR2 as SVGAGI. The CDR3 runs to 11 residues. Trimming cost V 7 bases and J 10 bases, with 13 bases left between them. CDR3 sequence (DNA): TGTGCCAGCACCGCCGGGCAGGGAGCTTTCTTT. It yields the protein CASTAGQGAFF.

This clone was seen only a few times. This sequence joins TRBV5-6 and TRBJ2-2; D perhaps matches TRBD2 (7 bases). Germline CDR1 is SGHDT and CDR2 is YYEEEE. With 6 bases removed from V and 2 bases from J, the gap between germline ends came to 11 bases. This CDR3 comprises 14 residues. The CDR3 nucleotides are TGTGCCAGCATGGGGGGGGCCAACACCGGGGAGCTGTTTTTT. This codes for CASMGGANTGELFF.

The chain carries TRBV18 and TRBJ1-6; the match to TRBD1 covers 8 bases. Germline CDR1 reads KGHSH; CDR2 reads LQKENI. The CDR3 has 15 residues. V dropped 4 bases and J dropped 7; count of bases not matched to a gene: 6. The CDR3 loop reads CASSLPTGENSPLHF. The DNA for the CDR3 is TGTGCCAGCTCACTACCGACAGGGGAGAATTCACCCCTCCACTTT.

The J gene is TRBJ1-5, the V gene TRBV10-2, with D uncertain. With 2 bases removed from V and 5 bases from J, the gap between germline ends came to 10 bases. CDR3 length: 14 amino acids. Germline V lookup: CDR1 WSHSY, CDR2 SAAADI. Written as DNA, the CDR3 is TGCGCCAGCAGTGAGCCGCACGGGGATCAGCCCCAGCATTTT. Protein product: CASSEPHGDQPQHF.

The CDR3 DNA reads as TGTGCCAGTAGTCAGAATATGAACACTGAAGCTTTCTTT. This codes for CASSQNMNTEAFF. The chain combines TRBV19 with TRBJ1-1; D is unresolved. The CDR3 is 13 residues long. Per the germline V gene, CDR1 is LNHDA and CDR2 is SQIVND (reference sequence). The V end lost 5 bases, the J end lost 0 bases, and 7 bases lay between the germline ends.

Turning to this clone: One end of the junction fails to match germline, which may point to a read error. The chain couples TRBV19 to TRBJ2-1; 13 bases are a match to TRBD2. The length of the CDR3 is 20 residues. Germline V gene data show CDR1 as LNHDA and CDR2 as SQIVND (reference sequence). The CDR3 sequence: CASSIGAGLAGESTYNEQFF. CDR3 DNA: TGTGCCAGCAGTATTGGGGCCGGACTAGCGGGAGAGTCCACCTACAATGAGCAGTTCTTC.

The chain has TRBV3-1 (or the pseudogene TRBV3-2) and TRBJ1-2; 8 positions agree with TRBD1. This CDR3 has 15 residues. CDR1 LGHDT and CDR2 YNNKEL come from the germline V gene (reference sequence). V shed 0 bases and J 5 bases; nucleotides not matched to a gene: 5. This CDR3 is CASSQDQGAYYGYTF. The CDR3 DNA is TGTGCCAGCAGCCAAGACCAGGGGGCTTATTATGGCTACACCTTC.

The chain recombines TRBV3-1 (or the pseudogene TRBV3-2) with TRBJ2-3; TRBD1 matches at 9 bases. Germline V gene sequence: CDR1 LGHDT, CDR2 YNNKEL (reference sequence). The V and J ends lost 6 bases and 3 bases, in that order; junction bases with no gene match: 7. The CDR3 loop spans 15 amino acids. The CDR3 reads CASRPSGTGTDTQYF. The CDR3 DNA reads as TGTGCCAGCAGACCCTCCGGGACAGGGACAGATACGCAGTATTTT.

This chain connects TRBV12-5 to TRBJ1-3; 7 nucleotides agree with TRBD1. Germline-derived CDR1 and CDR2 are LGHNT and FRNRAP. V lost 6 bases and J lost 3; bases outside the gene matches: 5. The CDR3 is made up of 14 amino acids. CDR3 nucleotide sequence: TGTGCTAGTGGGGGGGACAGTCGTGGAAACACCATATATTTT. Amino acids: CASGGDSRGNTIYF.

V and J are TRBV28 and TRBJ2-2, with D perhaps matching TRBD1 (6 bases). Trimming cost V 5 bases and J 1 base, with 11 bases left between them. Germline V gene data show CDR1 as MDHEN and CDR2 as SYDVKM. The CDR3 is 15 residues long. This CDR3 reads CASSPSGQNTGELFF. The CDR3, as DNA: TGTGCCAGCAGTCCATCGGGACAGAACACCGGGGAGCTGTTTTTT.

CDR3 DNA sequence: TGTGCCAGCAGCCATCGACAGGCTAACCAAGAGACCCAGTACTTC. Translating gives CASSHRQANQETQYF. This sequence joins TRBV3-1 (or the pseudogene TRBV3-2) and TRBJ2-5, with a weak D call TRBD1 (6 bases). V lost 3 bases and J lost 0, with 11 bases in between. Germline lookup yields CDR1 LGHDT and CDR2 YNNKEL (reference sequence). This CDR3 has 15 amino acids.

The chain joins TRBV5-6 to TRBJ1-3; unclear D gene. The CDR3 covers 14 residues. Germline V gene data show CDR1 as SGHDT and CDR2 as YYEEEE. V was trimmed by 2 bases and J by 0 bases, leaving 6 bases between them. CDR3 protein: CASSFIDSGNTIYF. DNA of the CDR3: TGTGCCAGCAGCTTTATAGACTCTGGAAACACCATATATTTT. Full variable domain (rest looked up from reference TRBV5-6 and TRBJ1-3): DAGVTQSPTHLIKTRGQQVTLRCSPKSGHDTVSWYQQALGQGPQFIFQYYEEEERQRGNFPDRFSGHQFPNYSSELNVNALLLGDSALYLCASSFIDSGNTIYFGEGSWLTVV.

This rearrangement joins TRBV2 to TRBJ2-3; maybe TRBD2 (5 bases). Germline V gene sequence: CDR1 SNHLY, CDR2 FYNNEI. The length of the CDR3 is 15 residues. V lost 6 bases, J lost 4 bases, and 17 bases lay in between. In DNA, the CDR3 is TGTGCCAGCAGCACTCGCCGGGGTTCCCCAGATACGCAGTATTTT. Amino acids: CASSTRRGSPDTQYF.